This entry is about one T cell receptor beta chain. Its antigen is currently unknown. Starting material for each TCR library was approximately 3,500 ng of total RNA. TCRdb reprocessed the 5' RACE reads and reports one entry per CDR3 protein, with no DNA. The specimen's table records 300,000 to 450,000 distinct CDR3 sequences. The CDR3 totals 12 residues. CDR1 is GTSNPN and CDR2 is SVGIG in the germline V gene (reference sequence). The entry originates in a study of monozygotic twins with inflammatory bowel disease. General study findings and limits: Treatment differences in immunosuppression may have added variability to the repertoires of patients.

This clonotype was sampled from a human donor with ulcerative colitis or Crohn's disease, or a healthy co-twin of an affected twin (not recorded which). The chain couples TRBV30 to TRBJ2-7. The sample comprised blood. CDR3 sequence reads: CAWVRSSYEQYF.